The rows below give T cell receptor beta chains drawn from one sample of a study of shared clonotypes between healthy human individuals. Only in-frame clones appear in the TCRdb table, and some are missing; sequencing was by immunoSEQ multiplex PCR. Of about 2 million clones detected, approximately 94% appear once; the ten largest clones hold around 1.1%. Specimen: naive CD8+ T cells sorted from blood. These receptors were obtained from a man between 18 and 29 years old in good health. The CDR3 runs from the conserved cysteine through the conserved F or W. D genes are given only for firm matches. A row's size may be missing; if present it is once, few, many or a size class.

clone_size d_call j_call v_call cdr3_nt cdr3_aa
- - TRBJ2-7 TRBV28 TGTGCCAGCAGTGATTTGACAGCTACCTACGAGCAGTACTTC CASSDLTATYEQYF
- - TRBJ1-4 TRBV11-2 TGTGCCAGCAGCTTAGCCCGGGACAATGAAAAACTGTTTTTT CASSLARDNEKLFF
- TRBD1 TRBJ1-2 TRBV29-1 TGCAGCGTTGAAGATCTCCAGGGGACAGGGAGATTTACCTATGGCTACACCTTC CSVEDLQGTGRFTYGYTF
- TRBD1 TRBJ2-7 TRBV5-5 TGTGCCAGCAGCTTCGCAGAACCGGGACAGTTCTTGGAGCAGTACTTC CASSFAEPGQFLEQYF
- - TRBJ2-3 TRBV2 TGTGCCACCCTCGGGCCCGGACTCCAAACAGATACGCAGTATTTT CATLGPGLQTDTQYF
- - TRBJ2-1 TRBV9 TGTGCCAGCAGCGTAGCTGGGCTCTCCTACAATGAGCAGTTCTTC CASSVAGLSYNEQFF
- - TRBJ1-2 TRBV6-5 TGTGCCAGCAGTTCCGTCCATCATCGGCAGATGTATGGCTACACCTTC CASSSVHHRQMYGYTF
- - TRBJ2-1 TRBV30 TGTGCCTGGACTTTAAGCAATGAGCAGTTCTTC CAWTLSNEQFF
- - TRBJ2-7 TRBV28 TGTGCCAGCAGCTATGGGTACGAGCAGTACTTC CASSYGYEQYF
once - TRBJ1-6 TRBV5-1 TGCGCCAGCAGCTTGGCCCGGCAGGGATATTCACCCCTCCACTTT CASSLARQGYSPLHF
- - TRBJ1-1 TRBV7-2 TGTGCCAGCAGCTTTAATGGGGAGGGCCTAACAACTGAAGCTTTCTTT CASSFNGEGLTTEAFF
- - TRBJ2-7 TRBV7-2 TGTGCCAGCAGCTTAGCGGGCTCCTACGAGCAGTACTTC CASSLAGSYEQYF
- - TRBJ2-5 TRBV5-6 TGTGCCAGCAGCTTGGAACCCCTTGGAGAGACCCAGTACTTC CASSLEPLGETQYF
- TRBD2 TRBJ2-7 TRBV28 TGTGCCAGCAGTACCACGGGTAGCGGGGTTGGCTCCTACGAGCAGTACTTC CASSTTGSGVGSYEQYF
- TRBD2 TRBJ2-1 TRBV9 TGTGCCAGCAGCGTAGTTGCCAGCGGGGGGGCGAGTGAGCAGTTCTTC CASSVVASGGASEQFF
- - TRBJ2-2 TRBV27 TGTGCCACCAAGGGGGTAGGAGCCACCGGGGAGCTGTTTTTT CATKGVGATGELFF
- - TRBJ2-1 TRBV11-2 TGTGCCAGCAGCTTATCCCACAATGAGCAGTTCTTC CASSLSHNEQFF
- TRBD1 TRBJ2-3 TRBV27 TGTGCCAGCAGTTTCGGGACAGGGACAGATACGCAGTATTTT CASSFGTGTDTQYF
- TRBD1 TRBJ1-5 TRBV30 TGTGCCTGCCAACAGGGGGCAAGCGATCAGCCCCAGCATTTT CACQQGASDQPQHF
- TRBD2 TRBJ2-3 TRBV7-9 TGTGCCAGCAGCTTAAGCGGGGGCACAGATACGCAGTATTTT CASSLSGGTDTQYF
- TRBD2 TRBJ2-7 TRBV4-3 TGCGCCAGCAGCCTCGGGACTAGCGGGAGTGTTTACGAGCAGTACTTC CASSLGTSGSVYEQYF
- - TRBJ2-7 TRBV4-1 TGCGCCAGCAGCCAAGAACGGGGGTGGGAGCAGTACTTC CASSQERGWEQYF
- - TRBJ2-3 TRBV30 TGTGCCTGGAGTGGTTTGATAGGGGTCTACACAGATACGCAGTATTTT CAWSGLIGVYTDTQYF
- - TRBJ2-2 TRBV5-6 TGTGCCAGCAGCTTCGGGGTTGGGAACACCGGGGAGCTGTTTTTT CASSFGVGNTGELFF
- TRBD1 TRBJ1-3 TRBV14 TGTGCCAGCAGCCTAACAGGGGCCGGAAACACCATATATTTT CASSLTGAGNTIYF